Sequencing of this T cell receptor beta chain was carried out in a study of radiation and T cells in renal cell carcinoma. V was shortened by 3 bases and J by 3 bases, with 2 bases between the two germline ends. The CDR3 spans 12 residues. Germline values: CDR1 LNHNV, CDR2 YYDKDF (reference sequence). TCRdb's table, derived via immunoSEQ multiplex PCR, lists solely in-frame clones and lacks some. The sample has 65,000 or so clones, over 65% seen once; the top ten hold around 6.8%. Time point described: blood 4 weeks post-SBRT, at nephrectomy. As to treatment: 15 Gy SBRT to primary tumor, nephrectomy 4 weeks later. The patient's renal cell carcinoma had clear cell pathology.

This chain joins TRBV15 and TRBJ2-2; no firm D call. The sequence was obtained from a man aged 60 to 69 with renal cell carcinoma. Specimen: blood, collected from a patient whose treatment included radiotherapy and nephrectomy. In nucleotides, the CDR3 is TGTGCCACCAGCAGGGACACCGGGGAGCTGTTTTTT. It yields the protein CATSRDTGELFF.